Sequencing of this T cell receptor (beta chain) was carried out in a study of T-cell reconstitution after alpha-beta-depleted transplantation in children. CDR3 length: 14 amino acids. Germline CDR1 SGHTA, CDR2 FQGTGA. With V trimmed by 2 bases and J by 8 bases, 6 bases remained unmatched. The TCRbeta library was prepared with unique molecular identifiers. Each CDR3 protein gets one entry after TCRdb re-called the PCR reads with MiXCR. This sample has fewer than 1 million distinct CDR3 sequences, with approximately 15% found just once. This clonotype was found a few times. V is TRBV7-3 and J is TRBJ2-1; 7 positions agree with TRBD2. The source material was PBMCs, mostly from graft donor cells, sampled 360 days after TCRalphabeta/CD19-depleted stem cell transplant. This clonotype originated in a male patient aged 10 to 17 who had a stem cell transplant for acute lymphoblastic leukemia, so the T cells may come from the graft donor. DNA of the CDR3: TGTGCCAGCAGCTTATGGACTAGAACCGATGAGCAGTTCTTC. Its translation: CASSLWTRTDEQFF.